The 22 T cell receptor beta chains given below trace back to one sample, sequenced in a study of molecular identifiers for immune sequencing clone quantification. TCRdb passed the PCR reads through MiXCR, listing each CDR3 protein once. The repertoire includes over 550,000 distinct CDR3 sequences, about 25% of them detected once, and 0.75% to 0.8% sits in the top ten. Sequencing was carried out using naive CD8+ T cells from blood, with Jurkat cell RNA spiked in. Specified subset: FACS-sorted CD8+CD4-CCR7+CD45RA+ naive T cells. The receptor source for this set is a human donor in good health. Some libraries in this study had Jurkat cell RNA spiked in.

This clonotype came up a few times. The V and J genes are TRBV13 and TRBJ2-3, with TRBD2 matching 9 bases. This CDR3 region has 16 residues. Germline V lookup: CDR1 PRHDT, CDR2 FYEKMQ (reference sequence). V was clipped by 5 bases and J by 2 bases; unmatched bases: 8. The CDR3 DNA sequence: TGTGCCAGCAGCGCCCGAGCGGGGGGTATCACAGATACGCAGTATTTT. Protein sequence: CASSARAGGITDTQYF.

Points on this clonotype: This sequence may be a read error, since a much larger clone differs from it by one base. V is TRBV27 and J is TRBJ2-7; D uncertain. This CDR3 is 13 amino acids long. CDR1 is MNHEY and CDR2 is SMNVEV in the germline V gene (reference sequence). DNA for the CDR3: TGTGCCAGCAGTTTCGCCAGCCACTACGCGCAGTACTTC. It codes for CASSFASHYAQYF.

The rearrangement joins TRBV20-1 to TRBJ1-5; D gene uncertain. V was cut by 3 bases and J by 0 bases, with 15 bases left in between. Germline lookup yields CDR1 DFQATT and CDR2 SNEGSKA (reference sequence). There are 16 residues in the CDR3. CDR3 nucleotide sequence: TGCAGTGCTAGTGATATCCGAGAAAGTAGCAATCAGCCCCAGCATTTT. It codes for CSASDIRESSNQPQHF.

This clonotype was detected many times. This chain uses TRBV5-6 with TRBJ2-3, with TRBD2 matching over 13 bases. Germline lookup yields CDR1 SGHDT and CDR2 YYEEEE. This CDR3 contains 17 residues. J lost 4 bases, V lost 2 bases, and 7 bases had no gene match. The CDR3 here is CASSFTSGRADADTQYF. CDR3 DNA sequence: TGTGCCAGCAGCTTCACTAGCGGGAGGGCCGACGCAGATACGCAGTATTTT.

As to this clonotype: A much larger clone lies one base from this, so it may be a read error. Lacking the conserved final phenylalanine or tryptophan, this CDR3 likely reflects a read error. J is TRBJ1-6 and V is TRBV5-3; possible D gene TRBD1, 5 bases. TRBV5-3 is labeled an ORF, and its function is uncertain. CDR3 length: 14 residues. DNA of the CDR3: TGTGCCAGCAGCTTGGACCCAGGGAATTCACCCCTCCACATT. Its translation: CASSLDPGNSPLHI.

This clonotype was counted ten times or more. The CDR3 region has the DNA TGTGCCAGCAATACCGGCTTAGGTCACCCTCAAGAGACCCAGTACTTC. Protein product: CASNTGLGHPQETQYF. This chain links TRBV27 with TRBJ2-5; D call uncertain. Germline V lookup: CDR1 MNHEY, CDR2 SMNVEV (reference sequence). This CDR3 spans 16 amino acids. The V and J ends lost 7 bases and 2 bases respectively, with 20 bases between them.

This clonotype was counted at least ten times. The CDR3 here is CASSAGLAGGQTDTQYF. The CDR3 DNA reads TGTGCCAGCAGCGCGGGACTAGCGGGAGGTCAGACAGATACGCAGTATTTT. The chain couples TRBV7-6 to TRBJ2-3; 15 bases align to TRBD2. This CDR3 contains 17 residues. Germline CDR1 is SGHVS and CDR2 is FNYEAQ. V trimming: 5 bases; J trimming: 3 bases; junction bases outside the gene matches: 6.

This clonotype was detected ten times or more. The chain employs TRBV7-9 and TRBJ2-3; tentative D call: TRBD2 (5 bases). The germline CDR1 and CDR2 sequences are SEHNR and FQNEAQ (reference sequence). This CDR3 contains 16 residues. V was clipped by 0 bases and J by 5 bases, with 15 bases between them. For the CDR3, the DNA is TGTGCCAGCAGCTTAGCGGACCAATCCGGGGTAGATACGCAGTATTTT. Its protein product is CASSLADQSGVDTQYF.

In its sample, this clonotype was seen a few times. CDR3 in amino acids: CASSLEVGTGLEKLFF. DNA of the CDR3: TGTGCCAGCAGCTTAGAAGTAGGGACAGGGCTCGAAAAACTGTTTTTT. This rearrangement joins TRBV7-9 to TRBJ1-4; 9 bases are shared with TRBD1. Trimming at V came to 1 base and at J to 8 bases, leaving 8 bases not matched to a gene. The CDR3 consists of 16 residues. Germline CDR1 SEHNR, CDR2 FQNEAQ (reference sequence).

This clonotype was detected only a few times. V gene TRBV12-3 or TRBV12-4 combines with J gene TRBJ1-2; perhaps TRBD1 as D (6 bases). This CDR3 comprises 14 residues. The V gene lost 3 bases and the J gene lost 3 bases, with 11 bases spanning the gap. As DNA, the CDR3 is TGTGCCAGCAGTTTCCGAGCAGGGGACTATGGCTACACCTTC. This codes for CASSFRAGDYGYTF.

A few counts support this clonotype. The gene calls are TRBV4-3 and TRBJ2-1, with unresolved D. The CDR3 loop spans 14 amino acids. V dropped 0 bases and J dropped 8 bases, with 11 bases sitting between them. The germline CDR1 and CDR2 sequences are LGHNA and YSLEER. The CDR3 loop reads CASSQDRGIDEQFF. CDR3 coding DNA: TGCGCCAGCAGCCAAGATCGAGGTATCGATGAGCAGTTCTTC.

Concerning this clonotype itself: With a much larger clone just one base away, this may be a read error. No conserved phenylalanine or tryptophan ends this CDR3, so it is likely a read error. The V and J genes are TRBV29-1 and TRBJ2-7; D remains ambiguous. Germline V lookup: CDR1 SQVTM, CDR2 ANQGSEA. The V end lost 4 bases, the J end lost 0 bases, and 7 bases lay between the germline ends. CDR3 length equals 12 residues. The CDR3 loop is CSVGVYSYEQYY. Here the CDR3 DNA reads TGCAGCGTTGGGGTATACTCCTACGAGCAGTACTAC.

Details on this clonotype: The junction and the germline gene differ at one end; a read error may be behind it. For the CDR3, the DNA is TGTGCCAGCAGCCCAGACAGGGGGCTGGCCCTGAACACTGGAGCTTTCTTT. Residues: CASSPDRGLALNTGAFF. The rearrangement joins TRBV28 to TRBJ1-1; 10 nucleotides align to TRBD1. This CDR3 spans 17 amino acids. Germline CDR1 and CDR2: MDHEN and SYDVKM.

This CDR3 reads CASSIKSPIYEQYF. The CDR3 DNA follows: TGTGCCAGCAGTATCAAGAGCCCCATCTACGAGCAGTACTTC. The rearrangement joins TRBV5-6 to TRBJ2-7; no definite D call. The CDR3 runs to 14 residues. Germline CDR1 SGHDT, CDR2 YYEEEE. Trimming cost V 5 bases and J 3 bases, with 15 bases left between them.

V usage is TRBV7-9 and J usage is TRBJ1-1, with 9 bases identical to TRBD1. In germline, CDR1 is SEHNR, CDR2 FQNEAQ (reference sequence). The CDR3 spans 14 residues. J was trimmed by 7 bases and V by 5 bases; bases with no gene match: 8. Here the CDR3 DNA reads TGTGCCAGCAGCCTACCGGGACAGGGAGATGAAGCTTTCTTT. Encoded protein: CASSLPGQGDEAFF.

This rearrangement joins TRBV12-3 or TRBV12-4 to TRBJ2-3; D perhaps matches TRBD1 (6 bases). The V and J ends lost 5 bases and 7 bases respectively, with 19 bases between them. CDR3 length equals 15 residues. The DNA of the CDR3 is TGTGCCAGCAGTCAAATTGACAAGGGGGAGAATACGCAGTATTTT. Translation gives CASSQIDKGENTQYF.

This clonotype was counted at least ten times. This rearrangement joins TRBV14 to TRBJ2-5; the D is unclear. Germline lookup yields CDR1 SGHDN and CDR2 FVKESK. Deletions cut 4 bases from V and 3 bases from J, with 9 bases between. CDR3 length: 13 residues. CDR3 in DNA: TGTGCCAGCAGCCCTCCAGCAGAAGAGACCCAGTACTTC. It yields the protein CASSPPAEETQYF.

This clonotype turned up a few times. The chain employs TRBV5-4 and TRBJ1-1, with D tentatively TRBD1 (6 bases). V lost 4 bases, J lost 5 bases, and 24 bases lay in between. Germline loops: CDR1 SGHNT, CDR2 YYREEE (reference sequence). This CDR3 is built from 17 residues. As DNA, the CDR3 is TGTGCCAGCAGCCTCCTCCCTGGGGGCTCGAAAGGAACTGAAGCTTTCTTT. It yields the protein CASSLLPGGSKGTEAFF.

This clonotype was counted only a few times. The chain carries TRBV20-1 and TRBJ1-1; 9 nucleotides align to TRBD1. V lost 1 base and J lost 5; bases outside the gene matches: 2. CDR1 and CDR2 from the germline V gene are DFQATT and SNEGSKA (reference sequence). There are 13 residues in the CDR3. CDR3 loop: CSARGDRETEAFF. In DNA, the CDR3 is TGCAGTGCTAGAGGGGACAGGGAAACTGAAGCTTTCTTT.

V gene TRBV7-3 combines with J gene TRBJ2-1; weak D call: TRBD2 (6 bases). The V gene lost 4 bases and the J gene lost 4 bases, with 11 bases spanning the gap. The CDR3 has 14 residues. The germline V gene has CDR1 SGHTA and CDR2 FQGTGA. The CDR3 spells CASSSSAGYNEQFF. The CDR3 nucleotides are TGTGCCAGCAGCTCCTCCGCGGGGTACAATGAGCAGTTCTTC.

DNA for the CDR3: TGTGCCAGCGGCAGCCGGGACAGGGCCCCTTTC. Translating it yields CASGSRDRAPF. The V gene is TRBV21-1, the J gene TRBJ2-7; the table gives TRBD1 as D, unverified against the DNA. TRBV21-1 is labeled a pseudogene. This CDR3 region has 11 residues.

V gene TRBV27 combines with J gene TRBJ1-5; D uncertain. V gave up 8 bases and J gave up 2 bases, with 13 bases separating them. The CDR3 covers 14 residues. Germline values: CDR1 MNHEY, CDR2 SMNVEV (reference sequence). CDR3 residues: CASGIRGGNQPQHF. Written as DNA, the CDR3 is TGTGCCAGCGGGATCCGGGGTGGCAATCAGCCCCAGCATTTT.